This T cell receptor beta chain emerged from a study of cytomegalovirus exposure and HLA in healthy donors (dated by TCRdb to about 2017). Regarding the complete study: In an earlier analysis of around 540 of the donors, roughly 300 Gb of sequence data and 117 million unique TCR beta sequences from 180 million or so T cells were reported. Class I and class II HLA loci were covered by the typing at four-digit resolution. On average, roughly 250,000 unique TCR beta nucleotide sequences were sequenced per donor among about 400 genotyped donors of the cohort, with roughly 18% of those sequences being non-productive. The study combined high-throughput TCR immunosequencing, statistical association of individual TCRs with disease status, and machine learning to predict cytomegalovirus infection status. An earlier analysis of about 600 of the donors used high-throughput TCR beta sequencing to judge whether each TCR beta V gene segment behaved as functional or pseudogenic. An early release covering 550 to 650 HLA-typed donors comprised approximately 290 gigabases of sequencing data and roughly 85 million unique TCR sequences. All discovery cohort repertoires had been generated on a single sequencing platform. The genetic ancestry cluster associated with self-reported Caucasian donors included 70% to 85% of the approximately 410 genotyped donors. Rather than drawing on any new phenotypic data, the later analysis identified candidate immune exposures from TCR beta sequences and the way those sequences occurred across donors. A later analysis re-examined previously published TCR beta repertoires from several hundred donors and added high-resolution HLA genotyping to investigate patterns of TCR occurrence. A separate validation cohort of approximately 130 different subjects was used in addition to the approximately 640-subject first cohort. Several DR-DQ haplotypes were treated as single units for association and clustering because of strong linkage in the cohort. The study aimed to test whether cataloging public T cell receptors could reveal signatures of past pathogen exposure. The T cell repertoires of 550 to 850 subjects were profiled by immunosequencing and related to cytomegalovirus serostatus. A later genetic analysis used genome-wide SNP genotypes for 398 of the 666 donors, treating that subset as a discovery cohort. Donor age, sex, ethnicity and CMV serostatus were compiled alongside the repertoire data. The number of donors typed differed by locus, with 629-630 for A, B, C, DRB1 and DQB1, around 520 for DQA1, 600 to 610 for DPA1, and some 470 for DPB1.

The cohort consisted of 666 healthy bone marrow donors. At the time of sampling, every cohort member was nominally healthy, though immune exposures that went unrecorded were likely present. The donor tested CMV seronegative, placing the donor among the 350 or so seronegative members of the cohort. A peripheral blood sample was collected from each donor, and TCR beta sequencing was performed on peripheral blood mononuclear cells. Genomic DNA extraction from the blood cell samples was performed with the Qiagen DNeasy Blood Extraction Kit. Library construction relied on the immunoSEQ multiplex PCR assay. For the multiplex PCR, a mixture combining 60 forward primers for TCR Vbeta segments and 13 reverse primers for TCR Jbeta segments was used. A multiplex PCR assay on genomic DNA amplified the CDR3 region of rearranged TCR beta genes. On the Illumina HiSeq System, the amplified TCR beta libraries were sequenced as 87-base-pair reads. The paper's data handling went like this. A later analysis tallied roughly 76 million unique TCR beta chains across the 600 to 700 repertoires, and some 10 million of those chains were shared by two or more donors. To remove PCR and sequencing errors, raw reads were error-corrected and collapsed into unique sequences using a nearest-neighbor algorithm that merged closely related sequences. Alignment of CDR3 sequences to IMGT reference sequences was used to assign V, D and J gene segments. For a sequence to be retained, a match of at least six nucleotides to both a V gene segment and a J gene segment was required. A rearrangement was called productive if the CDR3 had no stop codons and remained in frame with V and J, and every other rearrangement was called non-productive. Following IMGT convention, CDR3 was defined as the stretch from the second conserved V-encoded cysteine to the conserved J-encoded phenylalanine. The earlier analysis of about 620 of the donors excluded sequences that lacked an unambiguous match to a single V gene segment. An earlier analysis of 500 to 700 of the donors classified V segments as functional when productive rearrangements were above 56.7% and as segregating when the standard deviation between donors was above 5%. A statistical classification framework was built for diagnosing cytomegalovirus status from the catalog of TCR beta chain sequences. A later analysis assigned V and J genes by comparing TCR nucleotide sequences with IMGT/GENE-DB human TR gene sequences. In a later analysis, CDR3 sequences and most-parsimonious VDJ recombination scenarios were assigned using the TCRdist pipeline. In a later analysis, each TCR beta chain was defined by its CDR3 amino acid sequence together with its V-gene family, and reads lacking a unique V-gene family were excluded. A later analysis removed 592 highly shared, low-generation-probability nucleotide sequences to deal with suspected cross-contamination and a sequencing artifact. A later analysis calculated a clonal expansion index for each public chain from normalized within-repertoire ranks of inferred template counts. In a later analysis, generation probabilities were computed with a VDJ recombination model fitted to out-of-frame rearrangements, and the resulting probabilities were checked against IGoR. Hypergeometric tests were used in a later analysis to score TCR-TCR, TCR-HLA and TCR-CMV co-occurrence, with a repertoire-size bias correction applied to the TCR pairs. False discovery rates were estimated in a later analysis by permuting HLA or CMV assignments 20 times. In a later analysis, co-occurring TCRs were grouped using DBSCAN, and TCRdist sequence similarity was added for clustering within HLA-allele-positive subsets. Co-occurrence clustering excluded repertoires with fewer than 30,000 or more than 120,000 public chains, plus five with anomalous nucleotide sharing. This is the immuneACCESS table as TCRdb keeps it, with only in-frame sequences that have V and J called. A part of the clones is gone; compared with another copy, unresolved V genes explain less than half, and the rest is unexplained. Clonal size and the V and J genes are those of that table, whereas D and trimming came from the DNA. Present in this sample are fewer than 200,000 clones, roughly 80% of which were seen just once. The top ten constitute about 0.8% of the sample.

About this clone itself: Its antigen target is currently unknown. The junction departs from the called germline gene at one end, perhaps through a read error.

Broad study findings and their caveats: The study listed 164 TCR beta chains as associated with cytomegalovirus. The sequencing pipeline was judged likely to have produced a cluster of highly shared sequence variants as a technical artifact. In this cohort, only TCR beta chains were sequenced, and detectable features were limited by the absence of alpha or paired-chain data. Because HLA typing was unavailable for some donors at each locus, only the typed subset was used in association tests. Specific HLA alleles were associated with over 15,000 TCR beta sequences at a false discovery rate of 0.05 in a later analysis. According to a later analysis, most CMV-associated TCR beta chains appeared to be HLA-restricted, and the HLA associations seemed to be driven largely by CMV exposure. Broadly in line with IMGT annotations, most TCR beta V segments showed up in productive rearrangements about 90% or about 30% of the time in an earlier analysis of 587 of the donors. According to the authors, the approach could potentially be generalized to other disease states and immunological phenotypes. In a later genetic analysis, a missense DCLRE1C variant was associated with V-gene and J-gene trimming of TCR beta chains, and the association was replicated in an independent cohort. A further reported finding was that TCR beta sequences accurately predicted the HLA-A and HLA-B alleles for most subjects in the first cohort. Three of the identified cytomegalovirus-associated TCR beta chains were confirmed in vitro to be specific for cytomegalovirus antigens. In a later analysis, the rate of TCR association differed among HLA loci, with DRB1 alleles having the most associated TCRs and HLA-C alleles having the fewest. The classifier was reported to diagnose cytomegalovirus status with high specificity and sensitivity in both the original and validation cohorts. Across donors, most TCR sequences were observed very rarely, whereas some public TCRs were present in many individuals. A later genetic analysis reported fewer N-insertions in productive TCRs among donors in an Asian-associated ancestry cluster than the 666-donor mean. Assigning TCR associations to individual alleles was difficult when HLA alleles, especially DR and DQ, strongly co-occurred. A later analysis found that HLA-associated TCR beta chains were more clonally expanded and had lower generation probabilities than equally common non-associated chains. Because counts were too low, around 18 rarely observed V segments, including chromosome 9 orphons, were left out of the earlier analysis of 500 to 750 of the donors. A later analysis reported that several top co-occurrence clusters appeared linked to parvovirus B19, influenza, CMV and Epstein-Barr virus. Linkage disequilibrium might explain the correlated functional status among segregating V segments, but an unknown experimental factor could not be excluded. Immune exposure information for the cohort was limited to CMV serostatus. Sequencing depth was assumed to be roughly uniform across donors in the presence/absence analyses, though that assumption may not hold.

The TCR sequence derives from a woman aged 18-29 years in good health and CMV-seronegative. Sequencing input: PBMCs.

The CDR3 sequence is CTSSSGQGETTDTQYF. The DNA is as follows: TGCACCAGCAGTTCCGGACAGGGTGAAACCACAGATACGCAGTATTTT. The rearrangement combines TRBV5-1 with TRBJ2-3, with 8 bases in between that match TRBD1. CDR3 length: 16 amino acids, cysteine to phenylalanine. Only the CDR3 region is kept as DNA, spanning 48 bases read in frame from base 1. From the germline V gene, CDR1 is SGHRS and CDR2 is YFSETQ.